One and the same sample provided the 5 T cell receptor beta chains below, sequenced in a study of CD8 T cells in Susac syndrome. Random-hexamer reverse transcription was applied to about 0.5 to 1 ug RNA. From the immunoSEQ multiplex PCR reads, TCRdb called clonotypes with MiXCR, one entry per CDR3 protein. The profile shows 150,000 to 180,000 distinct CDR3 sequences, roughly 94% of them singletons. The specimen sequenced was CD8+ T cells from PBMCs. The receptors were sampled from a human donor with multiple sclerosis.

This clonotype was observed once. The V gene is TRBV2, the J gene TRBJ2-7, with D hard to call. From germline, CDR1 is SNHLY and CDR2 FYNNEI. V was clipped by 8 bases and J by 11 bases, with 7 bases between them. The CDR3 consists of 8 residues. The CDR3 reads CASGVKYF. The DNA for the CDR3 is TGTGCCAGCGGCGTGAAGTACTTC.

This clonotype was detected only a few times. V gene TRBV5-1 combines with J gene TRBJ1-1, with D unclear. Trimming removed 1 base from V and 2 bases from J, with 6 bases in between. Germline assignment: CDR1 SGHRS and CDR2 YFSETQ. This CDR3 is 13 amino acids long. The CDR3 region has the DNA TGCGCCAGCAGCTTGACCCCTAACACTGAAGCTTTCTTT. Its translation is CASSLTPNTEAFF.

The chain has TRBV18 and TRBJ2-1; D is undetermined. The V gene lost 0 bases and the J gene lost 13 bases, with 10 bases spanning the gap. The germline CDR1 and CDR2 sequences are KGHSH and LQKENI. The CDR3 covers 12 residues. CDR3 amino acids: CASSPPVAGQFF. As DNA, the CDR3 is TGTGCCAGCTCACCACCGGTGGCCGGTCAGTTCTTC. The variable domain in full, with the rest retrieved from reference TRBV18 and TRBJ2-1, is NAGVMQNPRHLVRRRGQEARLRCSPMKGHSHVYWYRQLPEEGLKFMVYLQKENIIDESGMPKERFSAEFPKEGPSILRIQQVVRGDSAAYFCASSPPVAGQFFGPGTRLTVL.

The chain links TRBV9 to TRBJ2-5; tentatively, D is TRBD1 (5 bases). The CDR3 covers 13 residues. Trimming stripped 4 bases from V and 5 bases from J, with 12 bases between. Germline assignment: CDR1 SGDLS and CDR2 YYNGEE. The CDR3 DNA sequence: TGTGCCAGCAGCCCAACAGGTGGCGAGACCCAGTACTTC. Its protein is CASSPTGGETQYF.

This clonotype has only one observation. The CDR3 region has the DNA TGTGCCAGCAGCCAAGACCGGTATTACGAGCAGTACTTC. Residues: CASSQDRYYEQYF. This chain links TRBV3-1 with TRBJ2-7; no firm D call. CDR1 and CDR2 from the germline V gene are LGHDT and YNNKEL (reference sequence). CDR3 length: 13 residues. V lost 0 bases, J lost 4 bases, and 7 bases lay in between.